The entry below gives a single TCR beta chain sequence along with its context. The antigen is undetermined. This sample was taken from a study of a mutant IDH1 vaccine in newly diagnosed glioma. On the study more broadly: The first vaccination came 4-6 weeks after radiotherapy alone, or with temozolomide cycles. Radiotherapy, temozolomide, or both had been given previously, and both were given to most.

Sequencing used immunoSEQ multiplex PCR; TCRdb keeps in-frame clones, though not all of them. Among 65,000 or so clones, 85% were seen once, and the ten largest hold roughly 4%. Time point of the sample: week 23, last vaccination. Every single dose of the vaccine, 300 ug of mutant IDH1 20-mer peptide, came with topical imiquimod. New WHO grade 3 or 4 IDH1-mutant, ATRX-lost astrocytomas were present in all donors. Overall study findings and caveats: Patients showed vaccine-induced immune responses at a rate of more than 80%.

Germline assignment: CDR1 SGHRS and CDR2 YFSETQ. The V and J ends lost 3 bases and 2 bases, in that order; junction bases with no gene match: 9. The CDR3 spans 18 residues. The chain uses TRBV5-1 and TRBJ2-5, with 14 bases fitting TRBD2. The sample here was PBMCs, taken from a glioma patient whose treatment included an IDH1 peptide vaccine. This sequence was found in a man aged 25-45 years with glioma. CDR3 residues: CASSSGLAGGLTQETQYF. The CDR3 DNA follows: TGCGCCAGCAGCTCTGGACTAGCGGGGGGTCTAACTCAAGAGACCCAGTACTTC. Looking up the rest from reference TRBV5-1 and TRBJ2-5 gives the full variable domain: KAGVTQTPRYLIKTRGQQVTLSCSPISGHRSVSWYQQTPGQGLQFLFEYFSETQRNKGNFPGRFSGRQFSNSRSEMNVSTLELGDSALYLCASSSGLAGGLTQETQYFGPGTRLLVL.